Described below is a single T cell receptor beta chain sequence and its context. This sample was taken from a study of diagnostic markers for celiac disease. Germline V CDR1 and CDR2: SGHTA, FQGNSA. There are 15 residues in the CDR3. No DNA is given; TCRdb re-called the reads and lists each CDR3 protein once. Its table lists a few hundred distinct CDR3 sequences. This clonotype was obtained from a human donor. The chain joins TRBV7-2 to TRBJ2-5; TCRdb calls TRBD1, which cannot be checked without DNA. The sequencing sample was made of either unsorted cells or a sorted T cell fraction (not recorded which). The CDR3 region is CASSPGDSLQETQYF.